The sequence of this TCR beta chain was determined in a study of CD8 T cells in Susac syndrome. Deletions cut 10 bases from V and 2 bases from J, with 14 bases between. CDR3 length equals 13 residues. RNA totalling about 0.5 to 1 ug underwent reverse transcription with random hexamers. Amplification of TCR beta CDR3 across 54 Vbeta and 13 Jbeta was performed with immunoSEQ multiplex PCR. TCRdb itself ran the immunoSEQ multiplex PCR reads through MiXCR, one entry per CDR3 protein. The sample yields 74,000 or so distinct CDR3 sequences, about 93% seen once. The chain links TRBV12-3 or TRBV12-4 to TRBJ1-2; possibly TRBD1 for D (5 bases). Sequencing was performed on CD4+ T cells from PBMCs. The clonotype was recovered from a human donor with Susac syndrome. Written as DNA, the CDR3 is TGTGCCACTCGACAGAACCAAAACTATGGCTACACCTTC. Its protein product is CATRQNQNYGYTF.